Below, 20 T cell receptor beta chains from the same sample are listed, as sequenced in a study of T cells in Graves' hyperthyroidism and ophthalmopathy. There were TCR beta CDR3 regions amplified from RNA transcripts. The HTBI primer set was used in a first-round RT-PCR of the TCR CDR3. MiXCR was run by TCRdb on the multiplex PCR reads, yielding one entry per CDR3 protein. Of about 180,000 distinct CDR3 sequences in the sample, about 9.4% were seen once. Sequencing input: blood. These receptor sequences come from a woman aged 18-30 years with Graves' hyperthyroidism that later progressed to Graves' ophthalmopathy.

J is TRBJ2-5 and V is TRBV5-6; D may be TRBD1 (5 bases). Looked up from germline, CDR1 is SGHDT and CDR2 is YYEEEE. Trimming left V 4 bases short and J 3 bases short, with 19 bases between. This CDR3 contains 16 residues. The CDR3 region is CASSEVGHYTEETQYF. The CDR3 nucleotides are TGTGCCAGCAGCGAGGTAGGACACTACACTGAAGAGACCCAGTACTTC. The full variable domain, completed using reference TRBV5-6 and TRBJ2-5, is DAGVTQSPTHLIKTRGQQVTLRCSPKSGHDTVSWYQQALGQGPQFIFQYYEEEERQRGNFPDRFSGHQFPNYSSELNVNALLLGDSALYLCASSEVGHYTEETQYFGPGTRLLVL.

This clonotype showed up many times. This rearrangement joins TRBV12-3 or TRBV12-4 to TRBJ2-2; 9 bases align to TRBD1. V lost 6 bases to trimming and J lost 2 bases; unmatched junction nucleotides: 19. The CDR3 runs 20 residues. CDR3 amino acids: CASRPLWTGVLISNTGELFF. CDR3 in DNA: TGTGCCAGCAGGCCTCTCTGGACAGGGGTTTTAATATCAAACACCGGGGAGCTGTTTTTT.

The chain carries TRBV19 and TRBJ2-3; D remains unclear. Trimming stripped 10 bases from V and 0 bases from J, with 2 bases between. The V gene's germline CDR1 is LNHDA and CDR2 SQIVND (reference sequence). The CDR3 contains 10 residues. Written as DNA, the CDR3 is TGTGCCACGAGCACAGATACGCAGTATTTT. It yields the protein CATSTDTQYF.

This clonotype was counted ten times or more. The chain couples TRBV7-9 to TRBJ1-2; D not certain. Germline V gene data show CDR1 as SEHNR and CDR2 as FQNEAQ (reference sequence). V shed 1 base and J shed 0 bases, with 3 bases lying between them. The CDR3 contains 13 residues. CDR3 sequence: CASSLDANYGYTF. CDR3 coding DNA: TGTGCCAGCAGCTTAGATGCTAACTATGGCTACACCTTC.

This clonotype was recorded at least ten times. The chain links TRBV5-1 to TRBJ2-2, with 10 bases that match TRBD1. Germline V gives CDR1 SGHRS, CDR2 YFSETQ. The CDR3 length is 15 residues. J gave up 6 bases and V 4 bases, and 6 bases lay outside the gene matches. The CDR3 sequence: CASSNGQGVPGELFF. As DNA, the CDR3 is TGCGCCAGCAGCAACGGACAGGGGGTTCCCGGGGAGCTGTTTTTT.

In this sample, this clonotype turned up many times. The V gene is TRBV20-1, the J gene TRBJ1-1; tentatively, D is TRBD1 (5 bases). Germline V gene lookup returns CDR1 DFQATT and CDR2 SNEGSKA (reference sequence). V lost 0 bases and J 6 bases, leaving 11 bases between the germline ends. There are 13 residues in the CDR3. In DNA, the CDR3 is TGCAGTGCTAGAGAACAGGTCGACGCTGAAGCTTTCTTT. This codes for CSAREQVDAEAFF.

This clonotype was counted at least ten times. J is TRBJ1-1 and V is TRBV3-1; D is undetermined. V lost 2 bases to trimming and J lost 2 bases, with 12 bases between them. CDR1 and CDR2 (germline): LGHDT, YNNKEL (reference sequence). The CDR3 runs 15 residues. The CDR3 sequence is CASSQPRLGNTEAFF. The CDR3 nucleotides are TGTGCCAGCAGCCAACCCAGATTGGGCAACACTGAAGCTTTCTTT.

The chain joins TRBV7-4 to TRBJ2-1; a weak D match, TRBD1 (6 bases). V was pared by 1 base and J by 3 bases, with 13 bases between. Looked up from germline, CDR1 is SGHVT and CDR2 is SQSDAQ. The CDR3 length is 16 residues. In DNA, the CDR3 is TGTGCCAGCAGCTTAGAGGGGGTGGCGGTCTACAATGAGCAGTTCTTC. Protein sequence: CASSLEGVAVYNEQFF. The variable domain in full, with the rest retrieved from reference TRBV7-4 and TRBJ2-1, is GAGVSQSPRYKVAKRGRDVALRCDSISGHVTLYWYRQTLGQGSEVLTYSQSDAQRDKSGRPSGRFSAERPERSVSTLKIQRTEQGDSAVYLCASSLEGVAVYNEQFFGPGTRLTVL.

This clonotype was observed many times. The gene calls are TRBV7-9 and TRBJ2-3, with D possibly matching TRBD2 (5 bases). Germline lookup yields CDR1 SEHNR and CDR2 FQNEAQ (reference sequence). This CDR3 comprises 14 residues. The CDR3 protein is CAEGGVAGVDTQYF. For the CDR3, the DNA is TGTGCAGAGGGCGGAGTAGCCGGCGTAGATACGCAGTATTTT.

This clonotype was seen repeatedly, ten times or more. J is TRBJ1-6 and V is TRBV30; no definite D call. Germline CDR1 reads GTSNPN; CDR2 reads SVGIG (reference sequence). Trimming took off 4 bases at V and 7 bases at J, with 11 bases between the two ends. The CDR3 has 13 amino acids. The chain's CDR3 is CAWKWKGNSPLHF. The CDR3 DNA reads TGTGCCTGGAAGTGGAAAGGGAATTCACCCCTCCACTTT.

This clonotype was counted ten times or more. The chain carries TRBV3-1 and TRBJ2-1; possibly TRBD2 for D (6 bases). The ends were cut back, 3 bases at V and 7 bases at J, with 7 bases in the middle. Germline V lookup: CDR1 LGHDT, CDR2 YNNKEL (reference sequence). This CDR3 has 12 amino acids. The CDR3 region has the DNA TGTGCCAGCAGCCACGGGGGAAATGAGCAGTTCTTC. This sequence encodes CASSHGGNEQFF.

This clonotype has at least ten counts. The chain's CDR3 is CATSDSDRDVSEQYF. As DNA, the CDR3 is TGTGCCACCAGTGATTCCGACAGGGACGTTTCCGAGCAGTACTTC. The chain has TRBV24-1 and TRBJ2-7; 7 bases agree with TRBD1. The germline gives CDR1 KGHDR, CDR2 SFDVKD. Trimming cost V 2 bases and J 6 bases; bases outside gene matches: 9. The CDR3 has 15 residues.

This clonotype was recorded at least ten times. The genes are TRBV12-3 or TRBV12-4 and TRBJ2-1, with D unresolved. The CDR3 runs to 12 residues. The V and J ends lost 3 bases and 6 bases respectively, with 6 bases between them. The CDR3 DNA follows: TGTGCCAGCAGTTTCTACGGCAATGAGCAGTTCTTC. Translation: CASSFYGNEQFF.

This clonotype occurred many times. The rearrangement joins TRBV25-1 to TRBJ1-4; the D gene is possibly TRBD1 (5 bases). Germline loops: CDR1 MGHDK, CDR2 SYGVNS. V dropped 4 bases and J dropped 8 bases, with 11 bases sitting between them. The CDR3 extends over 13 amino acids. For the CDR3, the DNA is TGTGCCAGCAGTGCCCTCGGGGGGGAAAAACTGTTTTTT. This translates into CASSALGGEKLFF.

The chain combines TRBV7-6 with TRBJ2-2; TRBD2 is a possible D gene (7 bases). Germline CDR1 SGHVS, CDR2 FNYEAQ. Trimming stripped 0 bases from V and 4 bases from J, with 9 bases between. CDR3 length: 15 amino acids. The CDR3 nucleotides are TGTGCCAGCAGCTTAGCGGGGGGGCTCACCGGGGAGCTGTTTTTT. It encodes CASSLAGGLTGELFF.

Ten or more counts support this clonotype. The rearrangement links TRBV20-1 to TRBJ1-5; D not certain. The CDR3 length is 13 residues. Germline-derived CDR1 and CDR2 are DFQATT and SNEGSKA (reference sequence). V lost 0 bases to trimming and J lost 5 bases, with 8 bases between them. The CDR3 is CSARDPADQPQHF. The CDR3 DNA follows: TGCAGTGCTAGAGATCCGGCGGATCAGCCCCAGCATTTT.

There are many counts of this clonotype. The rearrangement links TRBV12-3 or TRBV12-4 to TRBJ1-4; D not certain. The length of the CDR3 is 13 residues. Between the trimmed V and J ends, which lost 2 bases and 13 bases, there was a span of 14 bases. The CDR3 sequence: CASSLYVAFGLFF. The CDR3 DNA reads TGTGCCAGCAGTTTATATGTGGCCTTCGGACTGTTTTTT.

This clonotype has a count of ten or more. The V and J genes are TRBV30 and TRBJ1-2, with D maybe TRBD1 (5 bases). The V and J ends lost 4 bases and 3 bases respectively, with 15 bases between them. The CDR3 is made up of 14 amino acids. In germline, CDR1 is GTSNPN, CDR2 SVGIG (reference sequence). The CDR3 sequence: CAWIMTGLDYGYTF. CDR3 DNA sequence: TGTGCCTGGATTATGACGGGGCTTGACTATGGCTACACCTTC.

This clonotype was recorded at least ten times. The V call is TRBV2, the J call TRBJ1-2; D perhaps matches TRBD1 (5 bases). With 6 bases removed from V and 4 bases from J, the gap between germline ends came to 9 bases. The CDR3 has 12 residues. Per the germline V gene, CDR1 is SNHLY and CDR2 is FYNNEI. CDR3 in DNA: TGTGCCAGCAGGGACACTACCTATGGCTACACCTTC. As protein: CASRDTTYGYTF.

This clonotype has ten or more counts. The gene calls are TRBV12-3 or TRBV12-4 and TRBJ1-6; no clear D. This CDR3 has 19 residues. Trimming cost V 1 base and J 4 bases, with 20 bases left between them. The DNA of the CDR3 is TGTGCCAGCAGTTTAGGGGGTTATAGGGATGAAAAATATAATTCACCCCTCCACTTT. Amino acids: CASSLGGYRDEKYNSPLHF.